This entry describes one T cell receptor beta chain. The antigen remains unidentified. This sample was taken from a study of T cells after yellow fever vaccination. Turning to the study itself: Preparation of the low-cell-number fractions used SMART-Seq v4 Ultra Low Input.

Deletions cut 0 bases from V and 5 bases from J, with 11 bases between. The germline gives CDR1 SGHTS, CDR2 YDEGEE. The CDR3 consists of 14 residues. Each CDR3 protein is one row after TCRdb ran MiXCR on the 5' RACE reads. The sample shows about 340,000 distinct CDR3 sequences, around 4.1% of them seen only once. Study findings and constraints: The secondary response was weaker but peaked faster, day 5 versus 15. Clonotypes found in both CD4 and CD8 compartments made up a small share. The booster response re-showed most primary clones: around 96% CD4, more than 80% CD8.

The sequencing used PBMCs, collected 5 days after the yellow fever booster vaccination. This sequence originates from a young man who received the YFV17D yellow fever vaccine. This chain joins TRBV5-8 and TRBJ1-2; TRBD1 might be the D (5 bases). CDR3 coding DNA: TGTGCCAGCAGCTTGGTCGCGGGGACGTATGGCTACACCTTC. This gives the protein CASSLVAGTYGYTF.